The 6 T cell receptor beta chains in this list originate from one sample, sequenced in a study of Ad26.COV2.S vaccination and SARS-CoV-2 variants. Noted treatment: approximately 18 received Ad26.COV2.S at low or high dose, single or two shots; about five received placebo; per-sample allocation not given. All samples were drawn on day 63, counting from the first vaccine or placebo injection. Sequencing used immunoSEQ multiplex PCR; TCRdb keeps in-frame clones, though not all of them. Of 350,000 to 450,000 clones in the sample, around 93% are singletons; the top ten hold about 1.7%. Sequenced material: peripheral blood, taken in a trial of Ad26.COV2.S vaccine versus placebo. These receptors were taken from a person between 18 and 65 years old who received the Ad26.COV2.S COVID-19 vaccine or a placebo.

This clone was found once. The chain combines TRBV5-1 with TRBJ2-1; tentatively, D is TRBD2 (5 bases). The CDR3 is made up of 16 amino acids. V lost 6 bases and J lost 2, with 18 bases in between. Germline V lookup: CDR1 SGHRS, CDR2 YFSETQ. CDR3 residues: CASNDGEVLPYNEQFF. CDR3 coding DNA: TGCGCCAGCAACGACGGGGAAGTGCTACCCTACAATGAGCAGTTCTTC.

The rearrangement links TRBV10-2 to TRBJ2-1, with TRBD2 matching over 12 bases. Germline values: CDR1 WSHSY, CDR2 SAAADI. The junction had 18 bases not matched to a gene; V was cut back by 8 bases and J by 13 bases. The CDR3 totals 16 residues. The CDR3 DNA reads as TGCGCCAGCTGTAGGGGGGTGGTGCGGACTAGCGGGAATCAGTTCTTC. Protein sequence: CASCRGVVRTSGNQFF.

The chain has TRBV2 and TRBJ2-3, with D tentatively TRBD2 (6 bases). This CDR3 is built from 15 residues. From germline, CDR1 is SNHLY and CDR2 FYNNEI. Trimming stripped 8 bases from V and 4 bases from J, with 19 bases between. The chain's CDR3 is CASGRRGRSSDTQYF. CDR3 nucleotide sequence: TGTGCCAGCGGAAGGAGGGGCCGATCGTCAGATACGCAGTATTTT.

The chain uses TRBV5-1 and TRBJ2-2; no clear D gene. Per the germline V gene, CDR1 is SGHRS and CDR2 is YFSETQ. The CDR3 loop spans 13 amino acids. V dropped 7 bases and J dropped 2 bases, with 9 bases sitting between them. The chain's CDR3 is CASYALNTGELFF. Here the CDR3 DNA reads TGCGCCAGCTACGCATTAAACACCGGGGAGCTGTTTTTT.

The chain joins TRBV27 to TRBJ2-1; a weak D match, TRBD2 (5 bases). The V end was cut by 6 bases, the J end by 4 bases, with 16 bases between. CDR1 is MNHEY, CDR2 SMNVEV, per germline (reference sequence). The CDR3 is 15 amino acids. The CDR3 DNA reads as TGTGCCAGCAGATTAAGCCCGGAGGCTTACAATGAGCAGTTCTTC. Its protein product is CASRLSPEAYNEQFF.

J is TRBJ1-2 and V is TRBV4-3, with D perhaps matching TRBD1 (6 bases). CDR1 is LGHNA, CDR2 YSLEER, per germline. The CDR3 runs to 14 residues. V gave up 4 bases and J gave up 8 bases, with 17 bases separating them. CDR3 sequence: CASSPLEQGHGYTF. CDR3 in DNA: TGCGCCAGCAGCCCCCTGGAACAGGGCCACGGCTACACCTTC.